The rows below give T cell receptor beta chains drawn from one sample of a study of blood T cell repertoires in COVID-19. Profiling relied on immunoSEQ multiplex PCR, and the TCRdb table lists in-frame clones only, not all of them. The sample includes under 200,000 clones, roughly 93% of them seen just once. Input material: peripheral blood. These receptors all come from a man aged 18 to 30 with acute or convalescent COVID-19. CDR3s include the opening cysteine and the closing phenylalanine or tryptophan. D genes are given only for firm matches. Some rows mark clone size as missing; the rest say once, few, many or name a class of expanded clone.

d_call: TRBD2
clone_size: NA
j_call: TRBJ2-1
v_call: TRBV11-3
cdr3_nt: TGTGCCAGCAGCTTGGGCCGCACTAGCGATGAGCAGTTCTTC
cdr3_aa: CASSLGRTSDEQFF

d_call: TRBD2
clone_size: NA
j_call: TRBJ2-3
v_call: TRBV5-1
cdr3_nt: TGCGCCAGCAGCAACGGACTAGCGGACACAGATACGCAGTATTTT
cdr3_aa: CASSNGLADTDTQYF

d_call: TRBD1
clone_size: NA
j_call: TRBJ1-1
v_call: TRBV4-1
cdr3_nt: TGCGCCAGCAGCCAACGGACAGGGAACACTGAAGCTTTCTTT
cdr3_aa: CASSQRTGNTEAFF

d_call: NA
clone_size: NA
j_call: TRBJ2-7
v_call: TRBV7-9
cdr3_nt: TGTGCCAGCAGCTCCTCTTCACTCGAGCAGTACTTC
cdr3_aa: CASSSSSLEQYF

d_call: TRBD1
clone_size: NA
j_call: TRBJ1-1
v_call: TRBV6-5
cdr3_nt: TGTGCCAGCAGTCCGGACAGGGCCGGGACTCAAGCTTTCTTT
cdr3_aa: CASSPDRAGTQAFF

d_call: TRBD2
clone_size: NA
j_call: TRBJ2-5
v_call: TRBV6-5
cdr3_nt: TGTGCCAGCAGTTCTCCTGGACTAGAGCTGGAGACCCAGTACTTC
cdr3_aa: CASSSPGLELETQYF

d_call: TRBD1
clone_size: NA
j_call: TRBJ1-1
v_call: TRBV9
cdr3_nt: TGTGCCAGCAGCGTCACCTCAGGGGGCACTGAAGCTTTCTTT
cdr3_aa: CASSVTSGGTEAFF

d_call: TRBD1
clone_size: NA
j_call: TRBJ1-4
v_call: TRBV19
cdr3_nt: TGTGCCAGTACCATCTTGGACAGGGGGCATGAAAAACTGTTTTTT
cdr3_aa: CASTILDRGHEKLFF

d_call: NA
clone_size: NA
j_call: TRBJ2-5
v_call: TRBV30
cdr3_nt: TGTGCCTGGAGTGTACGGGAGACCCAGTACTTC
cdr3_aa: CAWSVRETQYF

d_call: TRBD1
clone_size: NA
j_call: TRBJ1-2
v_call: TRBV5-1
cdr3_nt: TGCGCCAGCAGCGGACAGGGCGTAGATGGCTACACCTTC
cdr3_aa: CASSGQGVDGYTF

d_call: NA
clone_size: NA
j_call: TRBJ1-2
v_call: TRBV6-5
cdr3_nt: TGTGCCAGCAGTTCTCCCGGGGGCGGGAGCTATGGCTACACCTTC
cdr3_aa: CASSSPGGGSYGYTF

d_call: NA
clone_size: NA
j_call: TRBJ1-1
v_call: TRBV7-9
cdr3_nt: TGTGCCAGCAGCCGAATCACAGGGAGCACTGAAGCTTTCTTT
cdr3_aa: CASSRITGSTEAFF

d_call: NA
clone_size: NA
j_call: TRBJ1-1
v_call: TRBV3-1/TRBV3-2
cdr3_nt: TGTGCCAGCAGCCCCTCAGGGGCACACGGGCAGGGTGAAGCTTTCTTT
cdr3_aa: CASSPSGAHGQGEAFF

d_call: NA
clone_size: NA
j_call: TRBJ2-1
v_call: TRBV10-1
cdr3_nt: TGCGCCAGCAGAGCGACAGCAAGCTCCTACAATGAGCAGTTCTTC
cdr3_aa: CASRATASSYNEQFF

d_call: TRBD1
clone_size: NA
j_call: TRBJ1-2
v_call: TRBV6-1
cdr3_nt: TGTGCCAGCAGTGAAACCTGGGACAGGGTCTATGGCTACACCTTC
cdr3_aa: CASSETWDRVYGYTF

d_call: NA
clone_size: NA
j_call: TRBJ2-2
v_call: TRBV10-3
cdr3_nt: TGTGCCTCCTCCCCGGGGAGAGCCGGGGAGCTGTTTTTT
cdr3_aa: CASSPGRAGELFF

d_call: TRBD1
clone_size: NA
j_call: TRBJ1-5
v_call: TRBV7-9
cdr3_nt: TGTGCCAGCAGCCGACAGGGCGACGATCAGCCCCAGCATTTT
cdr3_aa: CASSRQGDDQPQHF

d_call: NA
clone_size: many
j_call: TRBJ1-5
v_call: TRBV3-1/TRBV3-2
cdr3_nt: TGTGCCAGCAGCCAAGGGCAGGATAGCAATCAGCCCCAGCATTTT
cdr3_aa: CASSQGQDSNQPQHF

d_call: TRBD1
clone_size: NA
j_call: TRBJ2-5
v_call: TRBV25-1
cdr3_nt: TGTGCCAGCAGTCCTAGACAGGGACAACAAGAGACCCAGTACTTC
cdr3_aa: CASSPRQGQQETQYF

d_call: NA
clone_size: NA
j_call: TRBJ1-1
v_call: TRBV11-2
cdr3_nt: TGTGCCAGCAGCTTAGTGGCCGGGGTGAACACTGAAGCTTTCTTT
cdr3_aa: CASSLVAGVNTEAFF

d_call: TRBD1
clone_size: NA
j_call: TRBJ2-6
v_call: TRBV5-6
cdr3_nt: TGTGCCAGCAGTTCCGGGACAGGGAGGTTGGGGGCCAACGTCCTGACTTTC
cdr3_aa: CASSSGTGRLGANVLTF

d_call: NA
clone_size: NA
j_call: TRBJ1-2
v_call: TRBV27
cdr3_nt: TGTGCCAGCAGCATCCGTGGGGCCTTCTATGGCTACACCTTC
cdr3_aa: CASSIRGAFYGYTF

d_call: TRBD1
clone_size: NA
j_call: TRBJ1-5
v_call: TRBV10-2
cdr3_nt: TGCGCCAGCAGGGGACAGTACAATCAGCCCCAGCATTTT
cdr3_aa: CASRGQYNQPQHF

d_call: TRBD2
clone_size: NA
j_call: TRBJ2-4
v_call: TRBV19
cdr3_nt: TGTGCCACCCAACTAGCGGGGGTGCCCCGGAACATTCAGTACTTC
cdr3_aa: CATQLAGVPRNIQYF